This passage covers 25 T cell receptor beta chains from one sample sequenced in a study of CD8 T cells in Susac syndrome. After extraction with the RNeasy kit, about 0.45 to 1 ug of the RNA was reverse transcribed using random hexamers. TCRdb re-called the immunoSEQ multiplex PCR reads with MiXCR, one entry per CDR3 protein. This table has around 80,000 distinct CDR3 sequences, 75% to 95% appearing once. Sample: CD8+ T cells from PBMCs. These receptors came from a human donor with multiple sclerosis.

The V and J genes are TRBV5-1 and TRBJ2-7; 8 nucleotides match TRBD1. Germline V lookup: CDR1 SGHRS, CDR2 YFSETQ. This CDR3 is built from 15 residues. After removal of 0 bases from V and 1 base from J, the junction contained 3 bases not matched to a gene. In DNA form, the CDR3 reads TGCGCCAGCAGCTTGGGGCAGGGGGCTTCCTACGAGCAGTACTTC. Its protein is CASSLGQGASYEQYF.

J is TRBJ2-2 and V is TRBV7-9; unclear D gene. CDR3 length equals 15 residues. V was pared by 5 bases and J by 3 bases, with 13 bases between. Germline loops: CDR1 SEHNR, CDR2 FQNEAQ (reference sequence). The CDR3 sequence is CASSPPLGYTGELFF. The CDR3 nucleotides are TGTGCCAGCAGCCCCCCGCTGGGCTACACCGGGGAGCTGTTTTTT.

V and J are TRBV5-8 and TRBJ1-2; D possibly corresponds to TRBD1 (6 bases). Trimming pared 3 bases from V and 0 bases from J, leaving 18 bases between. CDR1 is SGHTS and CDR2 is YDEGEE in the germline V gene. CDR3 length: 17 amino acids. The CDR3 reads CASSSMGTRESNYGYTF. The CDR3 region has the DNA TGTGCCAGCAGCTCCATGGGGACACGGGAGTCTAACTATGGCTACACCTTC.

The CDR3 region has the DNA TGCGCCAGCAGCCAAGATAGTCAACAATTTTACACTGAAGCTTTCTTT. It yields the protein CASSQDSQQFYTEAFF. V is TRBV4-3 and J is TRBJ1-1; D is unclear. Trimming took off 0 bases at V and 3 bases at J, with 14 bases between the two ends. The CDR3 has 16 amino acids. In germline, CDR1 is LGHNA, CDR2 YSLEER.

This clonotype showed up just once. The chain links TRBV4-3 to TRBJ2-7; 8 nucleotides match TRBD1. The CDR3 extends over 15 amino acids. The germline CDR1 and CDR2 sequences are LGHNA and YSLEER. J lost 3 bases, V lost 4 bases, and 8 bases had no gene match. The CDR3: CASSPGHGQGYEQYF. In DNA, the CDR3 is TGCGCCAGCAGCCCGGGACACGGACAGGGCTACGAGCAGTACTTC.

The V and J genes are TRBV7-9 and TRBJ2-1, with TRBD2 as a possible D gene (5 bases). CDR3 length equals 15 residues. Deletions cut 3 bases from V and 5 bases from J, with 14 bases between. CDR1 and CDR2 from the germline V gene are SEHNR and FQNEAQ (reference sequence). The CDR3, as DNA: TGTGCCAGCAGCTTCCCGCCCCGGGGAGACAATGAGCAGTTCTTC. This encodes CASSFPPRGDNEQFF. Filled out from reference TRBV7-9 and TRBJ2-1, the complete variable domain reads DTGVSQNPRHKITKRGQNVTFRCDPISEHNRLYWYRQTLGQGPEFLTYFQNEAQLEKSRLLSDRFSAERPKGSFSTLEIQRTEQGDSAMYLCASSFPPRGDNEQFFGPGTRLTVL.

The chain couples TRBV24-1 to TRBJ2-3; 10 nucleotides match TRBD2. V shed 0 bases, J shed 3 bases, and the junction held 8 bases outside the gene matches. CDR3 length equals 18 residues. Germline CDR1 KGHDR, CDR2 SFDVKD. The CDR3 here is CATSDLQSASGRTDTQYF. As DNA, the CDR3 is TGTGCCACCAGTGATTTGCAGTCGGCTAGCGGGAGAACAGATACGCAGTATTTT.

The V call is TRBV5-1, the J call TRBJ1-1, with D possibly matching TRBD1 (6 bases). Germline V gene data show CDR1 as SGHRS and CDR2 as YFSETQ. Trimming stripped 3 bases from V and 1 base from J, with 16 bases between. The CDR3 is 16 residues long. CDR3 sequence: CASSYGTGQRNTEAFF. The CDR3 nucleotides read TGCGCCAGCAGCTATGGTACCGGACAGAGGAACACTGAAGCTTTCTTT.

The chain has TRBV5-5 and TRBJ2-4; D is unclear. V was cut by 4 bases and J by 8 bases, with 10 bases left in between. Germline V CDR1 and CDR2: SGHKS, YYEKEE (reference sequence). The CDR3 covers 12 residues. The CDR3: CASSQSTDIQYF. CDR3 nucleotide sequence: TGTGCCAGCAGCCAAAGTACGGACATTCAGTACTTC.

The chain employs TRBV27 and TRBJ2-2, with D possibly TRBD1 on 6 matching bases. The CDR3 extends over 13 amino acids. The germline gives CDR1 MNHEY, CDR2 SMNVEV (reference sequence). Trimming shortened V by 2 bases and J by 5 bases, and 6 bases separated the two germline ends. CDR3 DNA: TGTGCCAGCAGTTTAGGACAGACCGGGGAGCTGTTTTTT. The encoded protein is CASSLGQTGELFF.

This sequence joins TRBV30 and TRBJ1-2; weak D call: TRBD1 (6 bases). The CDR3 runs 13 residues. The germline V and J ends were trimmed by 6 bases and 0 bases, with 11 bases remaining between them. The germline gives CDR1 GTSNPN, CDR2 SVGIG (reference sequence). The CDR3 bases are TGTGCCTGTAACAGGGTGCCTAACTATGGCTACACCTTC. This sequence encodes CACNRVPNYGYTF. Full variable domain (outside the CDR3, taken from reference TRBV30 and TRBJ1-2): SQTIHQWPATLVQPVGSPLSLECTVEGTSNPNLYWYRQAAGRGLQLLFYSVGIGQISSEVPQNLSASRPQDRQFILSSKKLLLSDSGFYLCACNRVPNYGYTFGSGTRLTVV.

The V and J genes are TRBV28 and TRBJ2-2; the match to TRBD2 covers 14 bases. This CDR3 is built from 18 residues. V dropped 5 bases and J dropped 3; count of bases not matched to a gene: 8. Germline assignment: CDR1 MDHEN and CDR2 SYDVKM. In DNA, the CDR3 is TGTGCCAGCAGTCCCGGGACTAGCGGGAGATATGACACCGGGGAGCTGTTTTTT. Translation: CASSPGTSGRYDTGELFF.

The chain is built from TRBV6-2 or TRBV6-3 and TRBJ1-4, with no clear D. V lost 5 bases, J lost 7 bases, and 20 bases lay in between. Germline assignment: CDR1 MNHEY and CDR2 SVGEGT. The CDR3 contains 16 residues. The DNA of the CDR3 is TGTGCCAGCAGTAGCTCTACCCGGAATTGGAGTGAAAAACTGTTTTTT. Translation: CASSSSTRNWSEKLFF.

The chain has TRBV9 and TRBJ1-2; D is ambiguous. Germline V CDR1 and CDR2: SGDLS, YYNGEE. The CDR3 is 14 residues long. V was shortened by 0 bases and J by 9 bases, with 15 bases between the two germline ends. The CDR3 nucleotides are TGTGCCAGCAGCGTAGATGGGGAAGCGGACCGCTACACCTTC. Amino acids: CASSVDGEADRYTF.

V gene TRBV2 combines with J gene TRBJ2-2; TRBD2 agrees at 7 bases. Germline loops: CDR1 SNHLY, CDR2 FYNNEI. This CDR3 contains 16 residues. V shed 3 bases, J shed 5 bases, and the junction held 9 bases outside the gene matches. The CDR3 reads CASSEGGGPWTGELFF. In DNA, the CDR3 is TGTGCCAGCAGTGAGGGGGGAGGGCCCTGGACCGGGGAGCTGTTTTTT.

This chain joins TRBV28 and TRBJ2-7, with unresolved D. Germline values: CDR1 MDHEN, CDR2 SYDVKM. The CDR3 contains 12 residues. The germline V and J ends were trimmed by 3 bases and 4 bases, with 7 bases remaining between them. The CDR3 region has the DNA TGTGCCAGCAGTTTTTCAGATTACGAGCAGTACTTC. Protein product: CASSFSDYEQYF.

This clonotype has only one observation. The chain recombines TRBV21-1 with TRBJ2-1; no check of the table's D call, TRBD1, against the DNA was made. TRBV21-1 is shown as a pseudogene. CDR3 size: 15 residues. This CDR3 reads CASSKDSSSYNEQFF. CDR3 DNA sequence: TGTGCCAGCAGCAAGGACAGCTCCTCCTACAATGAGCAGTTCTTC.

This chain uses TRBV14 with TRBJ2-1; D call uncertain. The CDR3 covers 14 residues. Germline V CDR1 and CDR2: SGHDN, FVKESK. V dropped 1 base and J dropped 11 bases, with 15 bases sitting between them. In DNA, the CDR3 is TGTGCCAGCAGCCAAGCCGAAGACCAGTATCAGCAGTTCTTC. As protein: CASSQAEDQYQQFF.

J is TRBJ2-2 and V is TRBV19, with D uncertain. CDR1 and CDR2 (germline): LNHDA, SQIVND (reference sequence). This CDR3 has 13 amino acids. V lost 5 bases, J lost 1 base, and 5 bases lay in between. CDR3 region: CASSFLNTGELFF. Here the CDR3 DNA reads TGTGCCAGTAGTTTTTTGAACACCGGGGAGCTGTTTTTT.

The chain carries TRBV27 and TRBJ2-7; TRBD1 or TRBD2 may be the D gene (5 bases each). Trimming stripped 6 bases from V and 3 bases from J, with 15 bases between. CDR1 is MNHEY and CDR2 is SMNVEV in the germline V gene (reference sequence). The CDR3 consists of 14 residues. The CDR3 bases are TGTGCCAGCAGCTTGTGGGGGAACGTCTACGAGCAGTACTTC. Amino acids: CASSLWGNVYEQYF.

This clonotype has more than one count but fewer than ten. The chain has TRBV18 and TRBJ2-1; tentative D call: TRBD1 (5 bases). Germline V gives CDR1 KGHSH, CDR2 LQKENI. Trimming left V 2 bases short and J 6 bases short, with 8 bases between. CDR3 length: 13 amino acids. The CDR3 region has the DNA TGTGCCAGCTCACCAGCTAGGGGCAATGAGCAGTTCTTC. Residues: CASSPARGNEQFF.

The rearrangement links TRBV30 to TRBJ2-5, with unresolved D. V dropped 4 bases and J dropped 1 base, with 10 bases sitting between them. CDR1 and CDR2 (germline): GTSNPN, SVGIG (reference sequence). The CDR3 is made up of 13 amino acids. The CDR3 nucleotides are TGTGCCTGGACTAAACCGACCCAAGAGACCCAGTACTTC. Its protein product is CAWTKPTQETQYF. The full variable domain, in which reference TRBV30 and TRBJ2-5 provide the parts outside the CDR3, is SQTIHQWPATLVQPVGSPLSLECTVEGTSNPNLYWYRQAAGRGLQLLFYSVGIGQISSEVPQNLSASRPQDRQFILSSKKLLLSDSGFYLCAWTKPTQETQYFGPGTRLLVL.

The V gene is TRBV3-1, the J gene TRBJ2-3; a weak D match, TRBD2 (6 bases). V was pared by 1 base and J by 6 bases, with 29 bases between. The germline CDR1 and CDR2 sequences are LGHDT and YNNKEL (reference sequence). The CDR3 is 20 amino acids. The CDR3 spells CASSQVWLDPSSGSGDTQYF. CDR3 bases: TGTGCCAGCAGCCAAGTCTGGCTAGATCCCTCATCCGGTAGCGGTGATACGCAGTATTTT.

This chain joins TRBV25-1 and TRBJ2-7, with 7 nucleotides matching TRBD1. J was trimmed by 2 bases and V by 5 bases; bases with no gene match: 6. The germline gives CDR1 MGHDK, CDR2 SYGVNS. CDR3 size: 14 residues. The chain's CDR3 is CASSFRQGPYEQYF. CDR3 in DNA: TGTGCCAGCAGTTTTCGACAGGGTCCCTACGAGCAGTACTTC.

This rearrangement joins TRBV20-1 to TRBJ2-7, with D perhaps matching TRBD1 or TRBD2 (6 bases each). The CDR3 runs 15 residues. V gave up 4 bases and J gave up 1 base, with 17 bases separating them. The germline V gene encodes CDR1 DFQATT and CDR2 SNEGSKA (reference sequence). CDR3: CSATGGDTPSYEQYF. The CDR3 DNA sequence: TGCAGTGCTACGGGCGGGGACACACCGTCCTACGAGCAGTACTTC.